These T cell receptor beta chains were read from a single sample in a study of T cells after yellow fever vaccination. TCRdb itself ran the 5' RACE reads through MiXCR, one entry per CDR3 protein. This table has a few hundred thousand distinct CDR3 sequences, 5.2% appearing once. The sample here was CD4+ T cells sorted from PBMCs, taken on the day of the yellow fever booster vaccination. These receptors were collected from a man aged 18 to 30 who received the YFV17D yellow fever vaccine. The conserved cysteine and the conserved F or W are not part of the CDR3 here. The order of the fields is V gene, CDR3 protein.

>TRBV7-2
ASRKGLNGYT
>TRBV29-1
SVEDPTGYGYT
>TRBV7-2
ASSRDRGNGYT
>TRBV28
ASSPVQGSYNEQF
>TRBV5-4
ASSFQGSDEQF
>TRBV15
ATSIQGSYGYT
>TRBV5-1
ASSPRTPANTGELF
>TRBV10-3
AIRDGYSNQPQH
>TRBV11-2
ASSSLRRTRNTGELF
>TRBV3-1
ASSLPQTRGETQY
>TRBV27
ASSIGTRSDTQY
>TRBV5-6
ASSRDLGDYT
>TRBV3-1
ASSQDRMDSPLH
>TRBV11-3
ASRRDSSYNEQF
>TRBV5-4
ASSLAGARYGYT
>TRBV12-3/TRBV12-4
ASSLYRGNEQF
>TRBV4-1
ASSVPQGTYNSPLH
>TRBV20-1
SARDPNSNQPQH
>TRBV6-5
ATRTGSLSYNSPLH
>TRBV28
ASSASGTGSGNTIY
>TRBV6-1
ASTNRDNIPSARGPLH
>TRBV6-2/TRBV6-3
ASHRGSRETQY
>TRBV20-1
SANTEQAGWGNTEAF
>TRBV11-2
ASSSIAGEINEQF
>TRBV25-1
ASSGALGQPQH
>TRBV7-2
ASTRNLAKNIQY
>TRBV20-1
SARSGIGTEAF
>TRBV5-1
ASSRGLIYEQY
>TRBV5-1
ASSLLGADEQY
>TRBV12-3/TRBV12-4
AIPGTSGGTSTDTQY